Detailed here is one T cell receptor (beta chain). The antigen remains unidentified. The PCR used 60 Vbeta and 13 Jbeta primers. Sequencing was performed with immunoSEQ multiplex PCR; in TCRdb, only in-frame clones are kept and a portion is missing. The sample contains 90,000 to 120,000 clones, approximately 79% of which appear only once. CDR3 length equals 18 residues. This entry is derived from a study of cytomegalovirus exposure and HLA in healthy donors. Overall study findings and caveats: It was reported that the classifier diagnosed cytomegalovirus status with high specificity and sensitivity in both the original and validation cohorts. In a later analysis, fewer than 20,000 TCR beta sequences were associated with HLA alleles at 0.05 false discovery rate. About 87% or about 30% of the time was how often most TCR beta V segments were productive, according to an earlier analysis. In a later analysis, a missense DCLRE1C variant was linked to TCR beta V- and J-gene trimming.

Material for sequencing was PBMCs. The chain joins TRBV21-1 to TRBJ1-5; TRBD1, the table's D call, lacks a check against the DNA. TRBV21-1 is an annotated pseudogene. The TCR sequence derives from a man between 60 and 70 years old in good health and CMV-seropositive. The CDR3 DNA sequence: TGTGCCAGCAGCAAAGCTTGGGGACAGGATTATAGCAATCAGCCCCAGCATTTT. Translating it yields CASSKAWGQDYSNQPQHF.